This TCR beta chain appears in the sequencing data of a study of blood T cell repertoires in COVID-19. As for the study in general: From the United States, Italy and Spain came samples of acute and convalescent COVID-19.

Germline lookup yields CDR1 MNHNY and CDR2 SVGAGI (reference sequence). Trimming stripped 6 bases from V and 6 bases from J, with 11 bases between. CDR3 size: 13 residues. Authors' data handling: How many nucleated cells were present was estimated from reference gene primer amplification. Generated by immunoSEQ multiplex PCR, the TCRdb table keeps only in-frame clones and is missing some. From that table come the V and J calls and clone size; the DNA was used to work out D and trimming. Here the sample spans about 120,000 clones, roughly 77% being singletons. The chain combines TRBV6-6 with TRBJ1-4; a weak D match, TRBD1 (6 bases). Material: peripheral blood. This TCR was recovered from a man aged 60-69 years with active or convalescent COVID-19. CDR3 DNA sequence: TGTGCCAGCAGCCTGACAGGCTATGAAAAACTGTTTTTT. It yields the protein CASSLTGYEKLFF.